A selection of T cell receptor beta chains follows, all from one sample in a study of T cell responses to AZD1222 COVID-19 vaccine. The table came from immunoSEQ multiplex PCR; TCRdb's copy has only in-frame clones and leaves some out. This table has about 160,000 clones, around 87% appearing once. The material was peripheral blood, obtained 28 days after the second AZD1222 dose. These receptors were obtained from an adult who received the AZD1222 COVID-19 vaccine. CDR3s include the opening cysteine and the closing phenylalanine or tryptophan. A D gene is named only where the DNA matches it firmly. Rows give clone size only sometimes, using once, few, many, or a class for an expanded clone.

j_call clone_size d_call v_call cdr3_aa cdr3_nt
TRBJ2-7 . TRBD1 TRBV7-3 CASSLTGTGEYEQYF TGTGCCAGCAGCTTAACGGGGACAGGGGAATACGAGCAGTACTTC
TRBJ2-1 . TRBD2 TRBV4-2 CASSPKGKRGGAEQFF TGTGCCAGCAGCCCCAAGGGGAAGCGGGGGGGAGCTGAGCAGTTCTTC
TRBJ2-3 . . TRBV6-2/TRBV6-3 CASSYQTTDTQYF TGTGCCAGCAGTTACCAGACCACAGATACGCAGTATTTT
TRBJ2-1 . . TRBV7-8 CASSSGPPPNEQFF TGTGCCAGCAGCTCCGGGCCTCCCCCCAATGAGCAGTTCTTC
TRBJ1-5 once . TRBV6-5 CASGAGRSSRPQHF TGTGCCAGCGGCGCCGGGAGATCATCTCGGCCCCAGCATTTT
TRBJ1-1 . . TRBV11-2 CASSLDGVLEAFF TGTGCCAGCAGCTTAGACGGGGTATTGGAAGCTTTCTTT
TRBJ2-2 . . TRBV11-2 CASSLDNYGRGVTGELFF TGTGCCAGCAGCTTAGATAATTATGGCAGGGGCGTCACCGGGGAGCTGTTTTTT
TRBJ1-1 . . TRBV7-3 CASSLSGKNTEAFF TGTGCCAGCAGCTTATCAGGGAAGAACACTGAAGCTTTCTTT
TRBJ1-5 . . TRBV21-1 CASSRGQGATNQPQHF TGTGCCAGCAGCAGGGGACAGGGGGCAACGAATCAGCCCCAGCATTTT
TRBJ2-2 once TRBD1 TRBV2 CASRGTATNTGELFF TGTGCCAGCAGAGGGACAGCCACTAACACCGGGGAGCTGTTTTTT
TRBJ1-2 . . TRBV3-1/TRBV3-2 CASSPIGEGAYGYTF TGTGCCAGCAGTCCAATCGGGGAAGGCGCCTATGGCTACACCTTC
TRBJ1-1 few TRBD1 TRBV7-8 CASRPPGTGGTEAFF TGTGCCAGCAGACCGCCCGGGACAGGGGGCACTGAAGCTTTCTTT
TRBJ2-5 . TRBD2 TRBV5-4 CASGEGLATQYF TGTGCCAGCGGGGAGGGTCTTGCGACCCAGTACTTC
TRBJ1-2 once TRBD1 TRBV19 CASDSGGDYTF TGTGCCAGTGACTCAGGGGGCGATTACACCTTC
TRBJ2-5 . . TRBV3-1/TRBV3-2 CASSQDVNSIETQYF TGTGCCAGCAGCCAAGATGTCAATAGCATCGAGACCCAGTACTTC
TRBJ1-2 . . TRBV6-5 CASHREPVNYGYTF TGTGCCAGCCACAGGGAGCCCGTAAACTATGGCTACACCTTC
TRBJ1-5 . . TRBV7-2 CASSPSGQYNQPQHF TGTGCCAGCAGCCCTTCAGGACAGTACAATCAGCCCCAGCATTTT
TRBJ2-7 . . TRBV6-1 CASSEARPGEQYF TGTGCCAGCAGTGAAGCCCGGCCGGGCGAGCAGTACTTC
TRBJ1-5 . . TRBV7-6 CASSLYDEQPQHF TGTGCCAGCAGCTTATATGATGAGCAGCCCCAGCATTTT
TRBJ2-7 . TRBD2 TRBV6-5 CASNWSGVGRYEQYF TGTGCCAGCAATTGGAGCGGGGTGGGACGCTACGAGCAGTACTTC
TRBJ1-2 . . TRBV6-1 CASSEDAGHGYGYTF TGTGCCAGCAGTGAAGATGCGGGACACGGATATGGCTACACCTTC
TRBJ2-7 . TRBD1 TRBV4-3 CASSPGTGGYEQYF TGCGCCAGCAGCCCCGGGACAGGGGGCTACGAGCAGTACTTC
TRBJ2-3 . TRBD2 TRBV30 CAWIRAGGPTDTQYF TGTGCCTGGATCCGAGCGGGGGGCCCCACAGATACGCAGTATTTT
TRBJ1-6 . . TRBV14 CASSQALRGSPLHF TGTGCCAGCAGCCAAGCTTTACGTGGTTCACCCCTCCACTTT
TRBJ1-5 . . TRBV20-1 CSASFGFGQPQHF TGCAGTGCTAGTTTCGGATTCGGGCAGCCCCAGCATTTT
TRBJ1-1 . . TRBV5-1 CASSLVAGLNTEAFF TGCGCCAGCAGCTTGGTGGCAGGGTTGAACACTGAAGCTTTCTTT
TRBJ1-6 . . TRBV30 CAWSVYGDSPLHF TGTGCCTGGAGTGTTTATGGGGATTCACCCCTCCACTTT
TRBJ1-2 . TRBD1 TRBV6-2/TRBV6-3 CASSARTGHPINYGYTF TGTGCCAGCAGTGCCCGGACAGGGCATCCGATTAACTATGGCTACACCTTC
TRBJ1-3 . . TRBV5-6 CASSLQGIDTIYF TGTGCCAGCAGCTTACAGGGTATTGACACCATATATTTT
TRBJ2-5 . . TRBV21-1 CASSTRDREETQYF TGTGCCAGCAGCACCCGGGACAGGGAAGAGACCCAGTACTTC